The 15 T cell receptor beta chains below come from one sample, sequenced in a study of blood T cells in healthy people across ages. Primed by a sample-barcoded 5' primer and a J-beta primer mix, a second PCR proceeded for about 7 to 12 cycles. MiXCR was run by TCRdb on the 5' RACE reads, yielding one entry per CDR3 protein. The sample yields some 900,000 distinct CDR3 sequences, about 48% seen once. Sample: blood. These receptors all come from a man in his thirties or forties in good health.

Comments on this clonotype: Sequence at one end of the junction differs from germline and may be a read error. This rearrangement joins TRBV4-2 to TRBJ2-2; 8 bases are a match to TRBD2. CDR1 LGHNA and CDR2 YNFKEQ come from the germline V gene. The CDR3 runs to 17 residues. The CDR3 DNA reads TGTGCCAGCAGCCACCGAGGTCAGCGGGGGAACACCGGGGAGTTGTTTTTT. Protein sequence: CASSHRGQRGNTGELFF.

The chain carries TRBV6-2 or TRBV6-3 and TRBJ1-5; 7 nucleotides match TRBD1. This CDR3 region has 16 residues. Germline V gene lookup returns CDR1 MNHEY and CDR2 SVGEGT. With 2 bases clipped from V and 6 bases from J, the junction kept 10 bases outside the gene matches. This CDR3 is CASSYGIDRDFQPQHF. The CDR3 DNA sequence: TGTGCCAGCAGTTACGGAATTGACAGGGATTTTCAGCCCCAGCATTTT.

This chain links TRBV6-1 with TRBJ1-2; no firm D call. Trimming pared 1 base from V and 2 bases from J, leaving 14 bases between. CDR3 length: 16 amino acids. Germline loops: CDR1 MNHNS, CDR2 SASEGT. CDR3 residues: CASSEVMAETNYGYTF. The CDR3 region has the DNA TGTGCCAGCAGTGAAGTAATGGCCGAGACAAACTATGGCTACACCTTC.

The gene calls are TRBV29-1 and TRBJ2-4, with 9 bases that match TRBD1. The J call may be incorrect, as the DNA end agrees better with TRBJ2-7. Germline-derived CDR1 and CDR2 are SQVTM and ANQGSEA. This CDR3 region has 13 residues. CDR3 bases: TGCAGCGTTGTTAACAGGGGGCGAGGCGAGCAGTACTTC. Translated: CSVVNRGRGEQYF.

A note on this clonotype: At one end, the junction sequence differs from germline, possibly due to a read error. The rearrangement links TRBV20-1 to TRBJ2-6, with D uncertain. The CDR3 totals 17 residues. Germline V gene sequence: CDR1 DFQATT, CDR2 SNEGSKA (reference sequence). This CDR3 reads CSVRNVMDLSGANVLTF. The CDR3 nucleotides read TGCAGTGTTAGAAACGTCATGGACCTCTCTGGGGCCAACGTCCTGACTTTC.

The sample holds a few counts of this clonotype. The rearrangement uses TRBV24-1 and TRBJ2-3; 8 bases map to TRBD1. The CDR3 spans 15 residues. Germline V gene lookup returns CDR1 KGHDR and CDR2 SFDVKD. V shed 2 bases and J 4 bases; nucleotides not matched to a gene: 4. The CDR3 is CATSDWTGIADTQYF. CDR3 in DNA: TGTGCCACCAGTGATTGGACAGGGATTGCAGATACGCAGTATTTT.

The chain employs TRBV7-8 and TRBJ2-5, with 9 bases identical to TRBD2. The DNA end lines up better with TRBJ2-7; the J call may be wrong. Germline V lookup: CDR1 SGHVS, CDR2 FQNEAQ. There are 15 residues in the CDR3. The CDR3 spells CASSFSELAGGEQYF. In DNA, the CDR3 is TGTGCCAGCAGCTTCTCGGAACTAGCGGGTGGCGAGCAGTACTTC.

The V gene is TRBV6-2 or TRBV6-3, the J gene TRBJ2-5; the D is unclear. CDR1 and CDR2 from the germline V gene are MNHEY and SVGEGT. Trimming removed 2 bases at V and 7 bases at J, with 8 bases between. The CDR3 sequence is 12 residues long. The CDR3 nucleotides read TGTGCCAGCAGTTACCTGTCGGGGACCCAGTACTTC. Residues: CASSYLSGTQYF.

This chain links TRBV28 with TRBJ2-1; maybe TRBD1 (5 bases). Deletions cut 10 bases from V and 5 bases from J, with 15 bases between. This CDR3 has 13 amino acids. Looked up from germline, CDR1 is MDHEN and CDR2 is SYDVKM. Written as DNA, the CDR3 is TGTGCCATCAACGAGGACACGCACAATGAGCAGTTCTTC. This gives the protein CAINEDTHNEQFF.

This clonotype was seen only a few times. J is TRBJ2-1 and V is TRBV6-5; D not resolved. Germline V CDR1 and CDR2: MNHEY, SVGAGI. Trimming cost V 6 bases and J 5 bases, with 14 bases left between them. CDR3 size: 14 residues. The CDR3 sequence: CASSPGLINNEQFF. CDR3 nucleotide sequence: TGTGCCAGCAGCCCAGGCCTTATCAACAATGAGCAGTTCTTC.

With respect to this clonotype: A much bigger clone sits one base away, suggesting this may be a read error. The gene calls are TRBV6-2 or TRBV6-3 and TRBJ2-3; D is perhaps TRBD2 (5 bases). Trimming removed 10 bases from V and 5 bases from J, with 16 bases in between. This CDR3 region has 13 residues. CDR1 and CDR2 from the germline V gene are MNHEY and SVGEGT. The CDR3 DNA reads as TGTGCCACCGCCACGCGGAGCGGAGATACGCAGTATTTT. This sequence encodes CATATRSGDTQYF.

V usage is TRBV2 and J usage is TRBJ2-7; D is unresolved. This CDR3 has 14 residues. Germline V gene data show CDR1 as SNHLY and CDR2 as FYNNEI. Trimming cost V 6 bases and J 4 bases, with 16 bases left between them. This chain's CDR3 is CASSPIGPGYEQYF. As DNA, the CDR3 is TGTGCCAGCAGCCCAATCGGGCCAGGTTACGAGCAGTACTTC.

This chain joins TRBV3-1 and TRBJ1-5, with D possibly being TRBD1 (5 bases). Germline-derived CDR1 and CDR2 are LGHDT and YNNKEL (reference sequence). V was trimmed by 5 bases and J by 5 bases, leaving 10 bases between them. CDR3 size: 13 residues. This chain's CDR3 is CASSSTRDQPQHF. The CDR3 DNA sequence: TGTGCCAGCAGCTCGACCAGGGATCAGCCCCAGCATTTT.

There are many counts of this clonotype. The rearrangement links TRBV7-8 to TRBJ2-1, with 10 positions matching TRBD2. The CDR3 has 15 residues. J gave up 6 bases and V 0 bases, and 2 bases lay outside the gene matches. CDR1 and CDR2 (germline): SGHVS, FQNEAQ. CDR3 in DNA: TGTGCCAGCAGCTTAGCCGGGACTAGCGTCAATGAGCAGTTCTTC. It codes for CASSLAGTSVNEQFF.

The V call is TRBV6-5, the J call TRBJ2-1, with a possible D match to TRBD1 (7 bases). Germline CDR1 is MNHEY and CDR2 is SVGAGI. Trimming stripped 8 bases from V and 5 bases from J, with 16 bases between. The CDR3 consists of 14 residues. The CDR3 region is CASRGGGRHNEQFF. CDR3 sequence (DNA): TGTGCCAGCCGAGGAGGGGGCAGACACAATGAGCAGTTCTTC.